The 5 T cell receptor beta chains given below trace back to one sample, sequenced in a study of identical twins. TCRdb ran MiXCR on the 5' RACE reads and lists one entry per CDR3 protein. The repertoire holds 300,000 to 400,000 distinct CDR3 sequences, with 9% to 15% as singletons. This sample also belongs to another study, concerning yellow fever vaccine responses in identical twins.

Material: CD8+ T cells sorted from blood. The receptors come from a woman between 18 and 29 years old in good health.

As for this clonotype: A single base separates this from a much larger clone, so it may be a read error. V is TRBV15 and J is TRBJ2-7; 9 bases fit TRBD1. Germline values: CDR1 LNHNV, CDR2 YYDKDF (reference sequence). This CDR3 has 15 amino acids. CDR3 coding DNA: TGTGCCACCAGCAGAGAGTCAGGGACAGGGTACGAGCAGCACTTC. Translating gives CATSRESGTGYEQHF.

The chain employs TRBV28 and TRBJ2-3; D is unclear. Between the trimmed V and J ends, which lost 5 bases and 2 bases, there was a span of 8 bases. Germline CDR1 is MDHEN and CDR2 is SYDVKM. The CDR3 spans 13 residues. Here the CDR3 reads CASSLSPTDTQYF. The CDR3 DNA reads as TGTGCCAGCAGTCTCTCCCCCACAGATACGCAGTATTTT.

J is TRBJ2-5 and V is TRBV6-5; the D gene is possibly TRBD2 (5 bases). From germline, CDR1 is MNHEY and CDR2 SVGAGI. The V end was cut by 5 bases, the J end by 4 bases, with 20 bases between. The CDR3 is 16 residues long. The CDR3 nucleotides read TGTGCCAGCAGTCTCCTCGGGCTAGCTGTCGCAGAGACCCAGTACTTC. Protein product: CASSLLGLAVAETQYF.

The chain couples TRBV5-5 to TRBJ2-5, with TRBD1 as a possible D gene (6 bases). V shed 1 base and J shed 0 bases, with 19 bases lying between them. Germline V gene lookup returns CDR1 SGHKS and CDR2 YYEKEE (reference sequence). There are 18 residues in the CDR3. The CDR3 is CASSLTDRLTGYQETQYF. The CDR3 nucleotides read TGTGCCAGCAGCTTGACCGACCGTTTAACAGGGTACCAAGAGACCCAGTACTTC.

This chain's CDR3 is CASGLGLWAGELFF. In DNA form, the CDR3 reads TGTGCTAGTGGTTTGGGCCTCTGGGCCGGGGAGCTGTTTTTT. The gene calls are TRBV12-5 and TRBJ2-2; no firm D call. The CDR3 sequence is 14 residues long. V dropped 1 base and J dropped 6 bases, with 9 bases sitting between them. CDR1 and CDR2 (germline): LGHNT, FRNRAP.